This TCR beta chain was obtained from a study of identical twins. TCRdb recomputed calls from the 5' RACE reads with MiXCR, one row per CDR3 protein. Of approximately 1.8 million distinct CDR3 sequences in the sample, under 35% were seen once. Whole-study findings and limits: With monozygotic twins, out-of-frame TCR alpha sharing exceeded what models estimated. A lower insertion count was a feature of abundant cord blood beta clonotypes, with no such feature in memory repertoires. Zero-insertion analyses could be partly confounded by invariant MAIT and iNKT cells.

Of note for this clonotype: Its specificity is not known.

This CDR3 contains 13 residues. V was pared by 2 bases and J by 3 bases, with 8 bases between. The rearrangement uses TRBV12-3 or TRBV12-4 and TRBJ2-7; a weak D match, TRBD1 (6 bases). This TCR came from a newborn girl in good health. The specimen was cord blood. CDR3 in amino acids: CASSLPDSYEQYF. CDR3 sequence (DNA): TGTGCCAGCAGTTTACCGGACAGCTACGAGCAGTACTTC.